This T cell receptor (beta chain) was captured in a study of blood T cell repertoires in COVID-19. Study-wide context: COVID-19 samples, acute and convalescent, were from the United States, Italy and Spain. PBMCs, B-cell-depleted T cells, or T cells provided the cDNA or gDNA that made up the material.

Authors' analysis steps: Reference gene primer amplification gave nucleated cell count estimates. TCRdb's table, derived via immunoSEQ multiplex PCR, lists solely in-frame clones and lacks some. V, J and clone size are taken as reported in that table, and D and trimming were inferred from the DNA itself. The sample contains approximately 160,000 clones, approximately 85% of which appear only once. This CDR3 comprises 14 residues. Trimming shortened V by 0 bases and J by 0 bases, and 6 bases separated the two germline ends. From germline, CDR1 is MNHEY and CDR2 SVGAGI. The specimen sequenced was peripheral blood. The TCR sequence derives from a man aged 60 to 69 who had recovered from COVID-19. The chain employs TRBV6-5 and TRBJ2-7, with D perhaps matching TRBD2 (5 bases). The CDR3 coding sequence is TGTGCCAGCAGTTACTCGGCGGGCTCCTACGAGCAGTACTTC. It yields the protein CASSYSAGSYEQYF.